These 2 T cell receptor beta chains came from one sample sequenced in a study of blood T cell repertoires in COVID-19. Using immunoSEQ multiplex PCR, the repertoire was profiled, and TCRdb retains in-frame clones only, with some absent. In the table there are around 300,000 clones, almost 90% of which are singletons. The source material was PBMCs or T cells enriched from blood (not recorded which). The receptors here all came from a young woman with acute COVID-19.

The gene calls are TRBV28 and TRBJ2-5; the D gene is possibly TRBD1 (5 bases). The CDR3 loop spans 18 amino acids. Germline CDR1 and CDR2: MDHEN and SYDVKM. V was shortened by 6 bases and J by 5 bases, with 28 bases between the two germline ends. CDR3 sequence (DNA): TGTGCCAGCAGGCCCTTCCGGTCCCCAAGGGGTGTCCGGGAGACCCAGTACTTC. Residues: CASRPFRSPRGVRETQYF.

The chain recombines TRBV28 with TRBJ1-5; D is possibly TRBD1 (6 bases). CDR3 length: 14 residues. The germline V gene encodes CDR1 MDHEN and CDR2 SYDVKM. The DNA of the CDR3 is TGTGTCACAAAGACGGACAGTCCTAATCAGCCCCAGCATTTT. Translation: CVTKTDSPNQPQHF.